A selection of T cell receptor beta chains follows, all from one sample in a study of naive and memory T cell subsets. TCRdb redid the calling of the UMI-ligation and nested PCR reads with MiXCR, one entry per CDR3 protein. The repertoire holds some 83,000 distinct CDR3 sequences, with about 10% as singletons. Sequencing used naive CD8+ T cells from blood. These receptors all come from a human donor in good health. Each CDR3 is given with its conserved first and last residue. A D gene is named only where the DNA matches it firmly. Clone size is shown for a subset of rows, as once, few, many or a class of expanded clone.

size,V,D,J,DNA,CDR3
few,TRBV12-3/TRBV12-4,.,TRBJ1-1,TGTGCCAGCAAGAGGAACACTGAAGCTTTCTTT,CASKRNTEAFF
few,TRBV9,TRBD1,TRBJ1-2,TGTGCCAGCAGCAGAGGGACAGGGGAAAACAGTCGGGGCTACACCTTC,CASSRGTGENSRGYTF
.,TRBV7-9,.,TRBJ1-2,TGTGCCATCACGGGGGGATCGGATGGCTACACCTTC,CAITGGSDGYTF
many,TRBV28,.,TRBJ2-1,TGTGCCAGCAAGGAGGGCATTGAGCAGTTCTTC,CASKEGIEQFF
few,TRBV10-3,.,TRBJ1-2,TGTGCCATCAGTGTGGCTCGCAGTTCCAACTATGGCTACACCTTC,CAISVARSSNYGYTF
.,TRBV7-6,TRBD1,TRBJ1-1,TGTGCCAGCAGCTTAGTGCGGGACAGCCCCACTGAAGCTTTCTTT,CASSLVRDSPTEAFF
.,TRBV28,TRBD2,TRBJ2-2,TGTGCCAGCAGACGGGAGGAGACCGGGGAGCTGTTTTTT,CASRREETGELFF
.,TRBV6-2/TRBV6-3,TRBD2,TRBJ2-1,TGTGCCAGCAGTTCTTTCCGGACTAGCGGGAGAGTATTTGGCGATGAGCAGTTCTTC,CASSSFRTSGRVFGDEQFF
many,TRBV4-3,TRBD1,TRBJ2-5,TGCGCCAGCAGCCAAGGACAGGGGATGGAGACCCAGTACTTC,CASSQGQGMETQYF
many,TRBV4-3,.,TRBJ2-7,TGCGCCAGCAGCCAAGGGGCTGGGGCAAGGGGGTTCGGCGAGCAGTACTTC,CASSQGAGARGFGEQYF
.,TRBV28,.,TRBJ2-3,TGTGCCAGCAGTCTAACTAGCTCGGGGGTTGGGGATACGCAGTATTTT,CASSLTSSGVGDTQYF
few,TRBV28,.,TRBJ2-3,TGTGCCACAAAATTCTCGGATACGCAGTATTTT,CATKFSDTQYF
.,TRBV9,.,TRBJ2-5,TGTGCCAGCAGCGTAGAGCGGCACGCGCCCCAAGAAGAGACCCAGTACTTC,CASSVERHAPQEETQYF
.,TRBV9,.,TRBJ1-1,TGTGCCAGCAGCGGACTCGGAGGGACTGAAGCTTTCTTT,CASSGLGGTEAFF
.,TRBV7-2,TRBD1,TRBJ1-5,TGTGCCAGCAGCGGGACAGTCAGCAATCAGCCCCAGCATTTT,CASSGTVSNQPQHF
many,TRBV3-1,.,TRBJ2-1,TGTGCCAGCAGCCCGGACAGTGGACCAAATGAGCAGTTCTTC,CASSPDSGPNEQFF
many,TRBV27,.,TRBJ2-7,TGTGCCAGCCCCAAAAGACTCAGCTCCTACGAGCAGTACTTC,CASPKRLSSYEQYF
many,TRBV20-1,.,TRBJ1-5,TGCAGTGCAACCAGATCAAATCAGCCCCAGCATTTT,CSATRSNQPQHF
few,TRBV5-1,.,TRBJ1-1,TGCGCCAGCAGCCCTTCCCGTGGGGGTTTCACTGAAGCTTTCTTT,CASSPSRGGFTEAFF
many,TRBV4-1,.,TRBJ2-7,TGCGCCAGCAGCCAAGAGCCTAGCCCATCCTACGAGCAGTACTTC,CASSQEPSPSYEQYF
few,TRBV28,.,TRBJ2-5,TGTGCCAGCAGACAGGGTGGTGATGGTCGGTCCCAGTACTTC,CASRQGGDGRSQYF
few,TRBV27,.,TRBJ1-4,TGTGCCAGCAGTGAGCAGACTAATGAAAAACTGTTTTTT,CASSEQTNEKLFF
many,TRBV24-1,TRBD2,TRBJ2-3,TGTGCCACCAGTGATTTTCTTGGACTAGCGGGAGCCTCAGATACGCAGTATTTT,CATSDFLGLAGASDTQYF
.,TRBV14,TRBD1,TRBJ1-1,TGTGCCAGCAGCGGGCGACAGGGAGAAGCTTTCTTT,CASSGRQGEAFF
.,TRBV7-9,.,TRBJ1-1,TGTGCCAGCAGCTTGGGGTTCGATGATACTGAAGCTTTCTTT,CASSLGFDDTEAFF
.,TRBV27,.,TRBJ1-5,TGTGCCAGCAGTTTGGGTCAGGGGCATCAGCCCCAGCATTTT,CASSLGQGHQPQHF
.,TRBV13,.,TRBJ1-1,TGTGCCAGCAGCTTAGGAGGGGCTGATGAAGCTTTCTTT,CASSLGGADEAFF
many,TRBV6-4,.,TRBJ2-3,TGTGCCAGCAGTGACGGGGGAGGACCAGATACGCAGTATTTT,CASSDGGGPDTQYF
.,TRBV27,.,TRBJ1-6,TGTGCCAGCAGTTTATCGAGGGCCAATTCACCCCTCCACTTT,CASSLSRANSPLHF
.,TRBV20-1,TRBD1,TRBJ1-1,TGCAGTGCTAGTCACTCCGGGACAGGGGGCACTGAAGCTTTCTTT,CSASHSGTGGTEAFF
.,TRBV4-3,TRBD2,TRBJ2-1,TGCGCCAGCAGCTTCCGAGGGACTAGCAACTATGAGCAGTTCTTC,CASSFRGTSNYEQFF
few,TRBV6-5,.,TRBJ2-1,TGTGCCAGCAGTTACTCGAGTATGGGGGCTGAGCAGTTCTTC,CASSYSSMGAEQFF
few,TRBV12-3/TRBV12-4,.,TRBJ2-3,TGTGCCAGCAGTTTAGCGGGTTACACAGATACGCAGTATTTT,CASSLAGYTDTQYF
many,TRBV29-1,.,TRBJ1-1,TGCAGCGTTGTTATGGGGAGGGCAGGAACTGAAGCTTTCTTT,CSVVMGRAGTEAFF
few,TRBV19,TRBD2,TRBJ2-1,TGTGCCAGTAGTATCTTTAGCGGGTTCTACAATGAGCAGTTCTTC,CASSIFSGFYNEQFF
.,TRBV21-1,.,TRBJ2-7,TGTGCCAGCAGCAGTTTCCCACAGGTTTGCTGCAGCTCCTACGAGCAGTACTTC,CASSSFPQVCCSSYEQYF
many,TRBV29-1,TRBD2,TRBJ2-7,TGCAGCGTTGAAGGGAGCGGGGAAAGCTCCTACGAGCAGTACTTC,CSVEGSGESSYEQYF
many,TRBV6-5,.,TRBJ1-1,TGTGCCAGCAGTTACTCGAAGGGACACGTGAACACTGAAGCTTTCTTT,CASSYSKGHVNTEAFF
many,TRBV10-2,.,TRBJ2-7,TGCGCCAGCAGTACGGACATCGTCGGCTACGAGCAGTACTTC,CASSTDIVGYEQYF
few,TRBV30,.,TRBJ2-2,TGTGCCTGGAGTCCTGGGGGGGAGCTGTTTTTT,CAWSPGGELFF
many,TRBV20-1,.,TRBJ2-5,TGCAGTGCTAGACGAATAAGGCCTCCCGAGACCCAGTACTTC,CSARRIRPPETQYF
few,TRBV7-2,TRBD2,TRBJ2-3,TGTGCCAGCAGCTCTACTAGCGGGAGAACGCAGTATTTT,CASSSTSGRTQYF
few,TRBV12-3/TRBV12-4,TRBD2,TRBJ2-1,TGTGCCAGCAGCCACCAGCGGGACGAAGGATACAATGAGCAGTTCTTC,CASSHQRDEGYNEQFF
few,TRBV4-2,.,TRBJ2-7,TGTGCCAGCAGCCAATCGGTGGAAGCCTACGAGCAGTACTTC,CASSQSVEAYEQYF
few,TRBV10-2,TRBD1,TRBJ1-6,TGCGCCAGCACTCCCGGGACAGAGAATTCACCCCTCCACTTT,CASTPGTENSPLHF
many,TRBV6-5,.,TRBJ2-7,TGTGCCAGCTGGGAAGGTGGCGAGCAGTACTTC,CASWEGGEQYF
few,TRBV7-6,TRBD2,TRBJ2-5,TGTGCCAGCGGTCGACTAGCGGGTTATCAAGAGACCCAGTACTTC,CASGRLAGYQETQYF
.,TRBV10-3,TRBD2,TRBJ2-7,TGTGCCATCAGTGATCCGACAGCTTCTAGCGGACCTGCCTACGAGCAGTACTTC,CAISDPTASSGPAYEQYF
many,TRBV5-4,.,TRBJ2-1,TGTGCCAGCAGCTTGGGACATTTCAATGAGCAGTTCTTC,CASSLGHFNEQFF
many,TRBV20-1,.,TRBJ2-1,TGCAGTGCTAGACCCTGGGCGGCGGCAGGTTATTCCTACAATGAGCAGTTCTTC,CSARPWAAAGYSYNEQFF
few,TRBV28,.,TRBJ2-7,TGTGCCAGCAGGTCCTCTGAAGGGGCTCGGGAGCAGTACTTC,CASRSSEGAREQYF
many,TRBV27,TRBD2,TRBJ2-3,TGTGCCAGCAGTTTACTGGGAGCGGGAGATCTGGATACGCAGTATTTT,CASSLLGAGDLDTQYF
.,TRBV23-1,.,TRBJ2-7,TGCGCCAGCAGTCAATCTCCTCGCGGGACCACCCTAGAGCAGTACTTC,CASSQSPRGTTLEQYF
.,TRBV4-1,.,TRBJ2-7,TGCGCCAGCAGCCAAGGAACAGTAGCCTCCTACGAGCAGTACTTC,CASSQGTVASYEQYF
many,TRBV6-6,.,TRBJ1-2,TGTGCCAGCAGTTACCTCTCGGGGGGGACGACCTATGGCTACACCTTC,CASSYLSGGTTYGYTF